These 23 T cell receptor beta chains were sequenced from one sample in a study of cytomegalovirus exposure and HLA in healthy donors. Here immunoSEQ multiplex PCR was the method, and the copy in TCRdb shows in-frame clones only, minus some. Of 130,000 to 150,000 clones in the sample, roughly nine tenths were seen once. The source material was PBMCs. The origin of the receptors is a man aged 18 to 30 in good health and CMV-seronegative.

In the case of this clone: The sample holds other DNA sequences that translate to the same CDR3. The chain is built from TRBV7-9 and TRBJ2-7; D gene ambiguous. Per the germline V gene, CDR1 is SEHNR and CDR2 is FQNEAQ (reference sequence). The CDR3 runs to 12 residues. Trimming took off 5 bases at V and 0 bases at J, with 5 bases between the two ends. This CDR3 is CASSPSSYEQYF. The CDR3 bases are TGTGCCAGCAGCCCGAGCTCCTACGAGCAGTACTTC.

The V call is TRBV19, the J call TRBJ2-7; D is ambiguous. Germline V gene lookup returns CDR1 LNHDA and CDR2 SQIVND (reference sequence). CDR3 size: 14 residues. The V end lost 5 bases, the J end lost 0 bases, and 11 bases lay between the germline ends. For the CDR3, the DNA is TGTGCCAGTAGTCCGCAGCGCAGCTCCTACGAGCAGTACTTC. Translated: CASSPQRSSYEQYF.

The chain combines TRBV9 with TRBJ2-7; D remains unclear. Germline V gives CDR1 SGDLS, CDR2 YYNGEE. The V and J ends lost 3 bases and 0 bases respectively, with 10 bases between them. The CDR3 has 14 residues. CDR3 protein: CASSADSSSYEQYF. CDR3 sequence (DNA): TGTGCCAGCAGCGCTGACTCGTCCTCCTACGAGCAGTACTTC.

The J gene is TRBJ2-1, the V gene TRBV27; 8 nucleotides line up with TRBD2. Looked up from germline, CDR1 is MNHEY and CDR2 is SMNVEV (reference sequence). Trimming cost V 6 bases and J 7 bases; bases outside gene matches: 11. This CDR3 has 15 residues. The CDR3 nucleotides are TGTGCCAGCAGGGGACTAGGGCCTTGGTGGAATGAGCAGTTCTTC. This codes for CASRGLGPWWNEQFF.

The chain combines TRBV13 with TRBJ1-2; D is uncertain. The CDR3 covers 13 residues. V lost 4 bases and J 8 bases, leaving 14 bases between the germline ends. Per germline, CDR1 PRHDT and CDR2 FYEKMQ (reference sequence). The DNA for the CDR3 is TGTGCCAGCAGCTACATTAGGACGGGGGGCTACACCTTC. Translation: CASSYIRTGGYTF.

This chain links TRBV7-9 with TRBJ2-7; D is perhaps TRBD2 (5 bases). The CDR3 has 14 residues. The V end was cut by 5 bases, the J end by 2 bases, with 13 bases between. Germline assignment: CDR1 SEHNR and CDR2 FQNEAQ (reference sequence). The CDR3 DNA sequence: TGTGCCAGCAGCCCGCCGACGGGAACCTACGAGCAGTACTTC. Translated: CASSPPTGTYEQYF.

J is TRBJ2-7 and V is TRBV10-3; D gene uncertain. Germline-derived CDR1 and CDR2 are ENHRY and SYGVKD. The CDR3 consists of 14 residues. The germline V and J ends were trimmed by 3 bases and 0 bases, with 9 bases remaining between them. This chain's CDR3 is CAISEPTVSYEQYF. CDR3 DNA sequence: TGTGCCATCAGTGAACCTACAGTCTCCTACGAGCAGTACTTC.

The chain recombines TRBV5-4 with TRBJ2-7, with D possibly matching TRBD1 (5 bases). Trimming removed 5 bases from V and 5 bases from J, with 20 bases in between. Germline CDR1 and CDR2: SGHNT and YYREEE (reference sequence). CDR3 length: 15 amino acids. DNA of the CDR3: TGTGCCAGCAGGAGCCTCCTAGGGGATGAGGACGAGCAGTACTTC. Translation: CASRSLLGDEDEQYF.

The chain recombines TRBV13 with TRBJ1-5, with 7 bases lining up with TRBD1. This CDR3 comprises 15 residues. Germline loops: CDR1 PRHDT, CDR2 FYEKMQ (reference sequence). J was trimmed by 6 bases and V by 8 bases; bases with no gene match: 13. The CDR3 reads CASGNRGEGSQPQHF. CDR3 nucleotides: TGTGCCAGCGGCAACAGGGGCGAGGGGTCTCAGCCCCAGCATTTT.

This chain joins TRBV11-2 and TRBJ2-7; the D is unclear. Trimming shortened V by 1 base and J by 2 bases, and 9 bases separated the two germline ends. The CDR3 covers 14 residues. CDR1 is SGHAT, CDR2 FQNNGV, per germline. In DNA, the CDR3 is TGTGCCAGCAGCTTAGGAGGAGCCCCCTACGAGCAGTACTTC. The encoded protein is CASSLGGAPYEQYF.

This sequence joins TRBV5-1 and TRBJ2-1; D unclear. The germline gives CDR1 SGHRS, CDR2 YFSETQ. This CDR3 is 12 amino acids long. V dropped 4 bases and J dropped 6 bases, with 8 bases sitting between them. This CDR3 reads CASSVQRNEQFF. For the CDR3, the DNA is TGCGCCAGCAGCGTTCAGCGCAATGAGCAGTTCTTC.

CDR3 sequence: CASSLDGGNSPLHF. DNA for the CDR3: TGCGCCAGCAGCTTGGATGGGGGGAATTCACCCCTCCACTTT. The chain joins TRBV5-1 to TRBJ1-6; TRBD1 is a possible D gene (5 bases). The CDR3 covers 14 residues. V lost 0 bases to trimming and J lost 7 bases, with 8 bases between them. CDR1 and CDR2 (germline): SGHRS, YFSETQ.

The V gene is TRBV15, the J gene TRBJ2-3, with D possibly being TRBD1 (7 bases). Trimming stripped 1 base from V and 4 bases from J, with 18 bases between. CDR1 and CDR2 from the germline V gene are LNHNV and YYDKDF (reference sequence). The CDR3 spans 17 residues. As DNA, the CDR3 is TGTGCCACCAGCAGAGCAACAGGGGCGAGGAGGGCAGATACGCAGTATTTT. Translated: CATSRATGARRADTQYF.

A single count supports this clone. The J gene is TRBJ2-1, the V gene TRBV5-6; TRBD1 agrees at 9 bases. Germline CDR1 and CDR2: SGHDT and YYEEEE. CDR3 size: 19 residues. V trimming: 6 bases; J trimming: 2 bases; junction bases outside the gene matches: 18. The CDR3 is CASTTRTGELATTYNEQFF. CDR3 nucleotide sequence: TGTGCCAGCACCACTCGGACAGGGGAATTGGCAACTACCTACAATGAGCAGTTCTTC. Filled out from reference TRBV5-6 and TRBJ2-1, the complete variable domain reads DAGVTQSPTHLIKTRGQQVTLRCSPKSGHDTVSWYQQALGQGPQFIFQYYEEEERQRGNFPDRFSGHQFPNYSSELNVNALLLGDSALYLCASTTRTGELATTYNEQFFGPGTRLTVL.

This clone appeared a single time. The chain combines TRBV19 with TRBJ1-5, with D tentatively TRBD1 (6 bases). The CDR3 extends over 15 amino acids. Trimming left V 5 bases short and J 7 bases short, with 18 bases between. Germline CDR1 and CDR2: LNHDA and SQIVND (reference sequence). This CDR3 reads CASSLPEQGSQPQHF. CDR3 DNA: TGTGCCAGTAGTCTCCCCGAACAGGGCAGCCAGCCCCAGCATTTT.

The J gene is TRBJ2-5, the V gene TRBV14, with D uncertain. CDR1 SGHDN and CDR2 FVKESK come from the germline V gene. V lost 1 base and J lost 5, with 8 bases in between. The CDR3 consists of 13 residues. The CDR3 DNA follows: TGTGCCAGCAGCCAAGTAGCCGTTGAGACCCAGTACTTC. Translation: CASSQVAVETQYF.

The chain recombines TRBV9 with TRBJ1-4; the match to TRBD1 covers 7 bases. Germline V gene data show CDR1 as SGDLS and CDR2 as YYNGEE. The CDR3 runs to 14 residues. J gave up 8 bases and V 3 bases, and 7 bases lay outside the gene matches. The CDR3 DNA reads TGTGCCAGCAGCGCCCGGGACAGTGTAGAAAAACTGTTTTTT. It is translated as CASSARDSVEKLFF. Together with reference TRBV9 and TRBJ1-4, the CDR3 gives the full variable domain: DSGVTQTPKHLITATGQRVTLRCSPRSGDLSVYWYQQSLDQGLQFLIQYYNGEERAKGNILERFSAQQFPDLHSELNLSSLELGDSALYFCASSARDSVEKLFFGSGTQLSVL.

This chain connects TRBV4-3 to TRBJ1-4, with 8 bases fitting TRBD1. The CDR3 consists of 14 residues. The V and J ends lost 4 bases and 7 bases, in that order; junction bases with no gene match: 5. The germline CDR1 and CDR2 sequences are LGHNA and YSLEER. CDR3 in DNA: TGCGCCAGCAGCCCCAGGACAGGGTTTGAAAAACTGTTTTTT. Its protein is CASSPRTGFEKLFF.

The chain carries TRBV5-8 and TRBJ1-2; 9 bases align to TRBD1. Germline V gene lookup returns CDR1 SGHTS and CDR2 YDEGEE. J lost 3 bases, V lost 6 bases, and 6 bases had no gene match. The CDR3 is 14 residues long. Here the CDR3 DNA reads TGTGCCAGCAACAGGGACAGGGTGGACTATGGCTACACCTTC. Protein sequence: CASNRDRVDYGYTF.

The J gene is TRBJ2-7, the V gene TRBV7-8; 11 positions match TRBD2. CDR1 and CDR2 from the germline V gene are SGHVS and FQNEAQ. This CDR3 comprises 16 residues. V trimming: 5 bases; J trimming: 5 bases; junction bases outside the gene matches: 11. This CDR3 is CASSPRLAGNSDEQYF. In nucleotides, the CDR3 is TGTGCCAGCAGCCCTCGACTAGCGGGAAACAGTGACGAGCAGTACTTC.

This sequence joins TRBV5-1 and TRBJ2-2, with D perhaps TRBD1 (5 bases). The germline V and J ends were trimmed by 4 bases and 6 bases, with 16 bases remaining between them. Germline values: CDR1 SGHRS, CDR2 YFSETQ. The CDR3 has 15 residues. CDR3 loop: CASSPDSFEAGELFF. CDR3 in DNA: TGCGCCAGCAGCCCAGACAGTTTTGAGGCCGGGGAGCTGTTTTTT.

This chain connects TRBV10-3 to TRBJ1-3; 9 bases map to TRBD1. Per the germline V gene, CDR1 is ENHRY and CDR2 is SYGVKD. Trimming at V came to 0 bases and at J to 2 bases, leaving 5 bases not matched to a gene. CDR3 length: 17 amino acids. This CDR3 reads CAISESGRQGAGNTIYF. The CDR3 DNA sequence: TGTGCCATCAGTGAGTCTGGTCGACAGGGGGCTGGAAACACCATATATTTT.

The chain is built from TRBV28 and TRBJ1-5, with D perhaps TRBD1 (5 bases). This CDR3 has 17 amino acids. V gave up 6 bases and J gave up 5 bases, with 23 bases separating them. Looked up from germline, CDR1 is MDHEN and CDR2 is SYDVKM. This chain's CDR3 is CASRWNQGFQIDQPQHF. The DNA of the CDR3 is TGTGCCAGCAGGTGGAACCAGGGATTTCAAATCGATCAGCCCCAGCATTTT. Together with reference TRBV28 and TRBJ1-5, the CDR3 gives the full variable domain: DVKVTQSSRYLVKRTGEKVFLECVQDMDHENMFWYRQDPGLGLRLIYFSYDVKMKEKGDIPEGYSVSREKKERFSLILESASTNQTSMYLCASRWNQGFQIDQPQHFGDGTRLSIL.